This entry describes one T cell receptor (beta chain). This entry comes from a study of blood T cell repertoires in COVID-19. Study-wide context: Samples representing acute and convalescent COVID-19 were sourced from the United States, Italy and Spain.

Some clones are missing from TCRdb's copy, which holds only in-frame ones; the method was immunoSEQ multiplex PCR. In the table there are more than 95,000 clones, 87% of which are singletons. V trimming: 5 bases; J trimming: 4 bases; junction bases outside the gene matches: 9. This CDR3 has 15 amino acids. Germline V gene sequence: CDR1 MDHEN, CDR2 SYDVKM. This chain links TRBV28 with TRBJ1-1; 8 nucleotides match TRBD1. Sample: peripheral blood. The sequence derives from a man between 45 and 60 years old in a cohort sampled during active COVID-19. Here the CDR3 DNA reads TGTGCCAGCAGTATTTACCAGGGGGCGAGCACTGAAGCTTTCTTT. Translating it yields CASSIYQGASTEAFF.